These 32 T cell receptor beta chains were all obtained from the same sample, sequenced in a study of CD8 T cells in ankylosing spondylitis (dated by TCRdb to 2016 to 2017). The method behind the library was 5' RACE. For sequencing, an Illumina HiSeq 2500 was employed. TCRdb reanalyzed the raw reads on its own, using fastp at Q25 for trimming and MiXCR for clone calling, and kept in-frame beta chains. Identical CDR3 protein sequences are pooled into one entry, listed with their most common genes and DNA. The sample contains under 250,000 distinct CDR3 sequences, more than 25% of them found a single time. The ten largest clones take up approximately 4.6% of the sample. What was sequenced was blood, either unsorted or a sorted T cell fraction (not recorded which). These receptors all come from a male donor with ankylosing spondylitis or in good health (not recorded which).

This clonotype was seen only once. The chain joins TRBV27 to TRBJ2-3, with TRBD2 identical over 13 bases. Unmatched junction bases numbered 7, after V lost 5 bases and J lost 5 bases. The CDR3 extends over 16 amino acids. Germline CDR1 and CDR2: MNHEY and SMNVEV (reference sequence). The CDR3 loop is CASSVTGLAGRDTQYF. In DNA form, the CDR3 reads TGTGCCAGCAGTGTAACGGGACTAGCGGGGAGAGATACGCAGTATTTT.

The chain links TRBV24-1 to TRBJ2-7, with 10 nucleotides matching TRBD2. The CDR3 is 13 residues long. The germline V gene encodes CDR1 KGHDR and CDR2 SFDVKD. After removal of 10 bases from V and 3 bases from J, the junction contained 5 bases not matched to a gene. The CDR3 nucleotides are TGTGCCACTAGGGCTAGCGGGGGCTACGAGCAGTACTTC. Residues: CATRASGGYEQYF.

This rearrangement joins TRBV2 to TRBJ2-3, with TRBD2 matching 8 bases. Germline-derived CDR1 and CDR2 are SNHLY and FYNNEI. CDR3 length: 15 residues. V dropped 7 bases and J dropped 3; count of bases not matched to a gene: 9. The CDR3 region is CASITGLAGTDTQYF. The CDR3 nucleotides read TGTGCCAGCATTACCGGACTAGCAGGGACAGATACGCAGTATTTT.

Written as DNA, the CDR3 is TGTGCCAGCAGTAGCCCTCACAGGGAGGAAGGGGCCAACGTCCTGACTTTC. Its protein product is CASSSPHREEGANVLTF. The V gene is TRBV27, the J gene TRBJ2-6; perhaps D is TRBD1 or TRBD2 (6 bases each). V was cut by 5 bases and J by 4 bases, with 18 bases left in between. Germline V CDR1 and CDR2: MNHEY, SMNVEV (reference sequence). The CDR3 is 17 residues long.

In its sample, this clonotype was seen a few times. The chain is built from TRBV28 and TRBJ1-1, with TRBD1 as a possible D gene (5 bases). CDR1 MDHEN and CDR2 SYDVKM come from the germline V gene. The ends were cut back, 6 bases at V and 3 bases at J, with 29 bases in the middle. The CDR3 is 19 amino acids. The CDR3 sequence is CASRPPSTGVGGDDTEAFF. The CDR3 DNA reads as TGTGCCAGCAGGCCTCCGAGCACGGGGGTTGGTGGTGACGACACTGAAGCTTTCTTT.

This clonotype was seen more than once but under ten times. The rearrangement uses TRBV29-1 and TRBJ2-7; possibly TRBD1 for D (6 bases). With 7 bases removed from V and 2 bases from J, the gap between germline ends came to 15 bases. The CDR3 extends over 13 amino acids. CDR1 SQVTM and CDR2 ANQGSEA come from the germline V gene. In DNA form, the CDR3 reads TGCAGCGCTTTTAGGGACAACACCTACGAGCAGTACTTC. Translating gives CSAFRDNTYEQYF.

V gene TRBV20-1 combines with J gene TRBJ2-3, with TRBD1 as a possible D gene (6 bases). The CDR3 sequence is 12 residues long. In germline, CDR1 is DFQATT, CDR2 SNEGSKA (reference sequence). Between the trimmed V and J ends, which lost 5 bases and 4 bases, there was a span of 10 bases. The CDR3 region is CSARQAADTQYF. CDR3 DNA sequence: TGCAGTGCTCGACAGGCCGCAGATACGCAGTATTTT.

This chain connects TRBV20-1 to TRBJ2-3; 7 bases agree with TRBD2. The CDR3 runs 14 residues. The trim removed 6 bases at V and 3 bases at J, leaving 9 bases unmatched. CDR1 is DFQATT and CDR2 is SNEGSKA in the germline V gene (reference sequence). CDR3 in DNA: TGCAGTGCCAGATATCTAGCGGAGACAGATACGCAGTATTTT. Amino acid sequence: CSARYLAETDTQYF.

This rearrangement joins TRBV5-1 to TRBJ2-7, with 9 nucleotides matching TRBD1. The CDR3 spans 15 residues. Germline lookup yields CDR1 SGHRS and CDR2 YFSETQ. J lost 2 bases, V lost 3 bases, and 6 bases had no gene match. CDR3 nucleotides: TGCGCCAGCAGCTACGCAGGGACAGGGCCCTACGAGCAGTACTTC. It codes for CASSYAGTGPYEQYF. Using reference TRBV5-1 and TRBJ2-7 for the parts outside the CDR3, the full variable domain is KAGVTQTPRYLIKTRGQQVTLSCSPISGHRSVSWYQQTPGQGLQFLFEYFSETQRNKGNFPGRFSGRQFSNSRSEMNVSTLELGDSALYLCASSYAGTGPYEQYFGPGTRLTVT.

The chain couples TRBV20-1 to TRBJ2-5; 8 bases are shared with TRBD2. The germline V gene has CDR1 DFQATT and CDR2 SNEGSKA (reference sequence). Losses at the gene ends were 3 bases for V and 4 bases for J; bases not matched to a gene: 7. This CDR3 is built from 14 residues. CDR3 residues: CSARDSGAAETQYF. The CDR3 bases are TGCAGTGCTAGGGATAGCGGGGCGGCAGAGACCCAGTACTTC.

The gene calls are TRBV11-2 and TRBJ2-5; D could derive from TRBD1 or TRBD2 (5 bases each). Germline CDR1 reads SGHAT; CDR2 reads FQNNGV. V lost 1 base, J lost 3 bases, and 9 bases lay in between. The CDR3 loop spans 14 amino acids. CDR3 sequence: CASSLVRDEETQYF. The CDR3 DNA reads as TGTGCCAGCAGCTTAGTCCGGGACGAAGAGACCCAGTACTTC.

This clonotype has a handful of counts. This rearrangement joins TRBV6-5 to TRBJ1-2; 11 bases are shared with TRBD1. The germline gives CDR1 MNHEY, CDR2 SVGAGI. The CDR3 covers 16 residues. Trimming at V came to 2 bases and at J to 5 bases, leaving 7 bases not matched to a gene. The CDR3 bases are TGTGCCAGCAGTTACGTAAGGACAGGGGGCGGTTATGGCTACACCTTC. Translation: CASSYVRTGGGYGYTF.

The chain combines TRBV12-3 or TRBV12-4 with TRBJ2-1, with D perhaps TRBD1 (6 bases). V was cut by 1 base and J by 6 bases, with 10 bases left in between. This CDR3 contains 14 residues. Here the CDR3 reads CASSLGGQSNEQFF. The CDR3 bases are TGTGCCAGCAGTTTAGGGGGACAATCCAATGAGCAGTTCTTC.

The rearrangement uses TRBV20-1 and TRBJ2-4, with D maybe TRBD1 (6 bases). This CDR3 has 15 residues. CDR1 is DFQATT, CDR2 SNEGSKA, per germline (reference sequence). The germline V and J ends were trimmed by 6 bases and 2 bases, with 17 bases remaining between them. The CDR3 nucleotides are TGCAGTGCCCCCCCATACCAGGGGACCAAAAACATTCAGTACTTC. Amino acids: CSAPPYQGTKNIQYF.

The gene calls are TRBV24-1 and TRBJ2-3, with 8 bases fitting TRBD1. This CDR3 region has 15 residues. Germline CDR1 is KGHDR and CDR2 is SFDVKD. V was pared by 5 bases and J by 2 bases, with 5 bases of the junction left unmatched. DNA of the CDR3: TGTGCCACCAGTGCCGGACAGGGATACACAGATACGCAGTATTTT. It codes for CATSAGQGYTDTQYF.

The chain joins TRBV6-1 to TRBJ2-3; D uncertain. The CDR3 is 14 residues long. Between the trimmed V and J ends, which lost 5 bases and 1 base, there was a span of 10 bases. Germline CDR1 reads MNHNS; CDR2 reads SASEGT. DNA of the CDR3: TGTGCCAGCAGTAGGTGTTGGGGCACAGATACGCAGTATTTT. This gives the protein CASSRCWGTDTQYF.

The chain couples TRBV20-1 to TRBJ1-1; perhaps TRBD1 as D (5 bases). The V end was cut by 2 bases, the J end by 4 bases, with 26 bases between. Germline loops: CDR1 DFQATT, CDR2 SNEGSKA (reference sequence). This CDR3 comprises 18 residues. The CDR3 loop reads CSARPMWWGEVGFTEAFF. For the CDR3, the DNA is TGCAGTGCTAGACCCATGTGGTGGGGGGAGGTCGGGTTCACTGAAGCTTTCTTT.

This clonotype was found a few times. The chain couples TRBV10-3 to TRBJ2-2; D assignment may be TRBD1 or TRBD2 (5 bases each). The CDR3 sequence is 13 residues long. Germline V lookup: CDR1 ENHRY, CDR2 SYGVKD. Between the trimmed V and J ends, which lost 7 bases and 7 bases, there was a span of 13 bases. CDR3 sequence: CAITGDVDGELFF. CDR3 coding DNA: TGTGCCATCACCGGGGACGTGGACGGGGAGCTGTTTTTT.

V is TRBV5-5 and J is TRBJ2-7, with D possibly matching TRBD2 (6 bases). V was pared by 0 bases and J by 7 bases, with 14 bases between. The CDR3 totals 14 residues. The V gene's germline CDR1 is SGHKS and CDR2 YYEKEE (reference sequence). CDR3 in amino acids: CASSLALVGGEQYF. CDR3 DNA sequence: TGTGCCAGCAGCTTGGCCCTCGTTGGGGGGGAGCAGTACTTC.

The chain employs TRBV28 and TRBJ2-5; no definite D call. Germline V gene lookup returns CDR1 MDHEN and CDR2 SYDVKM. The V end lost 5 bases, the J end lost 5 bases, and 12 bases lay between the germline ends. The length of the CDR3 is 13 residues. The CDR3 coding sequence is TGTGCCAGCAGTCAGTTCGGTAGGGAGACCCAGTACTTC. This gives the protein CASSQFGRETQYF.

This rearrangement joins TRBV29-1 to TRBJ2-1; D may be TRBD1 (6 bases). Germline loops: CDR1 SQVTM, CDR2 ANQGSEA. Deletions cut 4 bases from V and 4 bases from J, with 11 bases between. The CDR3 contains 13 residues. The CDR3 DNA sequence: TGCAGCGTTGGGGGGACACCGTACAATGAGCAGTTCTTC. This translates into CSVGGTPYNEQFF.

The J gene is TRBJ2-5, the V gene TRBV7-9; 7 bases align to TRBD1. Germline trimming cut 4 bases from V and 1 base from J; bases unmatched to any gene: 3. This CDR3 is built from 14 residues. CDR1 and CDR2 (germline): SEHNR, FQNEAQ (reference sequence). CDR3 in amino acids: CASSSTGSQETQYF. The DNA for the CDR3 is TGTGCCAGCAGCTCGACAGGGAGCCAAGAGACCCAGTACTTC.

This chain links TRBV7-3 with TRBJ2-7; D possibly uses TRBD1 or TRBD2 (5 bases each). Trimming removed 2 bases at V and 5 bases at J, with 10 bases between. Germline loops: CDR1 SGHTA, CDR2 FQGTGA. The CDR3 sequence is 13 residues long. CDR3 protein: CASSLQGVDEQYF. The CDR3, as DNA: TGTGCCAGCAGCTTACAGGGAGTGGACGAGCAGTACTTC. Looking up the rest from reference TRBV7-3 and TRBJ2-7 gives the full variable domain: GAGVSQTPSNKVTEKGKYVELRCDPISGHTALYWYRQSLGQGPEFLIYFQGTGAADDSGLPNDRFFAVRPEGSVSTLKIQRTERGDSAVYLCASSLQGVDEQYFGPGTRLTVT.

The chain recombines TRBV11-2 with TRBJ2-3, with 7 bases lining up with TRBD2. The CDR3 contains 16 residues. CDR1 is SGHAT and CDR2 is FQNNGV in the germline V gene. V gave up 5 bases and J gave up 2 bases; unmatched junction bases: 10. The CDR3 is CASSRELAAHTDTQYF. CDR3 DNA sequence: TGTGCCAGCAGCCGCGAGCTAGCGGCCCACACAGATACGCAGTATTTT.

The genes are TRBV11-2 and TRBJ2-1, with 8 bases matching TRBD2. Germline lookup yields CDR1 SGHAT and CDR2 FQNNGV. The CDR3 is made up of 15 amino acids. Germline trimming cut 2 bases from V and 7 bases from J; bases unmatched to any gene: 7. This chain's CDR3 is CASSLTGGPRNEQFF. The CDR3, as DNA: TGTGCCAGCAGCTTAACGGGGGGGCCAAGGAATGAGCAGTTCTTC.

The chain is built from TRBV10-2 and TRBJ2-1; 11 bases match TRBD2. The CDR3 is made up of 16 amino acids. After removal of 3 bases from V and 3 bases from J, the junction contained 4 bases not matched to a gene. Germline assignment: CDR1 WSHSY and CDR2 SAAADI. CDR3 sequence reads: CASSELAGDLYNEQFF. The CDR3 DNA is TGCGCCAGCAGTGAACTAGCGGGAGACCTCTACAATGAGCAGTTCTTC.

This clonotype has just a few counts. The V and J genes are TRBV12-3 or TRBV12-4 and TRBJ2-7; possibly TRBD1 or TRBD2 for D (5 bases each). The CDR3 spans 16 residues. V was cut by 1 base and J by 2 bases, with 15 bases left in between. CDR3 amino acids: CASSLVTGRNAYEQYF. The DNA for the CDR3 is TGTGCCAGCAGTTTAGTAACGGGGCGAAATGCCTACGAGCAGTACTTC.

This clonotype was counted between two and nine times. The chain employs TRBV10-3 and TRBJ2-1; TRBD2 might be the D (5 bases). In germline, CDR1 is ENHRY, CDR2 SYGVKD. V was cut by 10 bases and J by 5 bases, with 6 bases left in between. This CDR3 spans 10 amino acids. The CDR3 protein is CATGDNEQFF. CDR3 bases: TGTGCCACCGGGGACAATGAGCAGTTCTTC.

Only a few counts were recorded for this clonotype. The chain joins TRBV6-5 to TRBJ2-7; D perhaps matches TRBD1 (6 bases). CDR1 is MNHEY and CDR2 is SVGAGI in the germline V gene. Trimming shortened V by 2 bases and J by 6 bases, and 8 bases separated the two germline ends. The CDR3 extends over 12 amino acids. The DNA for the CDR3 is TGTGCCAGCAGTTACAACAGGGCCGAGCAGTACTTC. The encoded protein is CASSYNRAEQYF.

Ten or more counts support this clonotype. The V gene is TRBV4-2, the J gene TRBJ2-2; 8 bases line up with TRBD1. Per the germline V gene, CDR1 is LGHNA and CDR2 is YNFKEQ. The CDR3 covers 16 residues. V was pared by 3 bases and J by 4 bases, with 7 bases of the junction left unmatched. The CDR3 sequence: CASSQPQGAVTGELFF. As DNA, the CDR3 is TGTGCCAGCAGCCAGCCTCAGGGGGCGGTCACCGGGGAGCTGTTTTTT.

This sequence joins TRBV4-2 and TRBJ2-1, with TRBD1 matching 9 bases. V gave up 2 bases and J gave up 9 bases; unmatched junction bases: 11. This CDR3 comprises 16 residues. Germline V gives CDR1 LGHNA, CDR2 YNFKEQ. The CDR3 is CASSQYHVQGAGEQFF. CDR3 in DNA: TGTGCCAGCAGCCAATACCACGTACAGGGGGCCGGTGAGCAGTTCTTC.

In this sample, this clonotype turned up once. The chain couples TRBV12-3 or TRBV12-4 to TRBJ2-5; D is perhaps TRBD2 (6 bases). The CDR3 totals 15 residues. V lost 6 bases to trimming and J lost 4 bases, with 18 bases between them. In DNA, the CDR3 is TGTGCCAGCAGCCCTTACCGGGACTCACGAGAGACCCAGTACTTC. Translating gives CASSPYRDSRETQYF.